This T cell receptor beta chain was sequenced in a study of T cells after yellow fever vaccination. Overall study results and limits: High-abundance clonotypes from the bulk population could contaminate FACS-sorted repertoires.

Comments on this clonotype: The antigen is undetermined.

V was pared by 0 bases and J by 3 bases, with 12 bases between. The CDR3 sequence is 15 residues long. TCRdb re-called the 5' RACE reads with MiXCR, one entry per CDR3 protein. Counted here are some 600,000 distinct CDR3 sequences, approximately 13% occurring once; the ten biggest clones make up about 15%. The rearrangement joins TRBV23-1 to TRBJ2-7; D could derive from TRBD1 or TRBD2 (5 bases each). TRBV23-1 is annotated as an ORF whose role is uncertain. The receptor's source is a man aged 25-45 years who received the YFV17D yellow fever vaccine. The material sequenced was PBMCs, taken on the day of the yellow fever booster vaccination. The CDR3 reads CASSQSGPEHYEQYF. CDR3 nucleotides: TGCGCCAGCAGTCAATCGGGACCGGAGCACTACGAGCAGTACTTC.